This T cell receptor (beta chain) was identified in a study of blood T cell repertoires in COVID-19. Germline CDR1 and CDR2: ENHRY and SYGVKD. Trimming took 3 bases from V and 1 from J; bases not matched to a gene: 4. The CDR3 has 15 amino acids. The method was immunoSEQ multiplex PCR; TCRdb's version includes in-frame clones alone and lacks a portion of them. The data contain 70,000 to 95,000 clones, around four fifths of them seen just once; the ten biggest clones take up more than 15%. The receptor's source is an elderly man with active or convalescent COVID-19. The gene calls are TRBV10-3 and TRBJ1-1; 8 nucleotides agree with TRBD1. The sequenced sample was peripheral blood. CDR3: CAISESGQGNTEAFF. The CDR3 bases are TGTGCCATCAGTGAATCAGGACAGGGGAACACTGAAGCTTTCTTT.